Sequencing of this TCR beta chain was carried out in a study of T cell responses to AZD1222 COVID-19 vaccine. Study findings and constraints: Spike was spanned by vaccine-associated CD4 TCRs, which were dominant at 160-218 and 743-854. Reportedly, close to half of spike-specific TCRs are directed against unmutated variant regions. Possibly, clonal diversity was underestimated; donors were largely white British and included more females.

TCRdb's table, derived via immunoSEQ multiplex PCR, lists solely in-frame clones and lacks some. The table shows hundreds of thousands of clones, with about 94% occurring only once. Researchers grouped second doses given at about 4 or about 12 weeks into one pool. This CDR3 contains 17 residues. With 0 bases clipped from V and 0 bases from J, the junction kept 6 bases outside the gene matches. CDR1 and CDR2 (germline): SGHTA, FQGNSA. A word on this clone: What it binds is not known.

The material sequenced was peripheral blood, taken 28 days after the second AZD1222 dose. V is TRBV7-2 and J is TRBJ2-3, with 7 positions matching TRBD1. This TCR was recovered from an adult who received the AZD1222 COVID-19 vaccine. The CDR3 here is CASSLAGTVPSTDTQYF. CDR3 in DNA: TGTGCCAGCAGCTTAGCGGGGACAGTCCCTAGCACAGATACGCAGTATTTT. Based on the CDR3 plus reference TRBV7-2 and TRBJ2-3, the full variable domain is GAGVSQSPSNKVTEKGKDVELRCDPISGHTALYWYRQSLGQGLEFLIYFQGNSAPDKSGLPSDRFSAERTGGSVSTLTIQRTQQEDSAVYLCASSLAGTVPSTDTQYFGPGTRLTVL.